This entry lists 2 T cell receptor beta chains sequenced from one sample in a study of blood T cell repertoires in COVID-19. Clones were read by immunoSEQ multiplex PCR, and TCRdb kept only the in-frame ones, dropping some. The data hold 350,000 to 400,000 clones, with around nine tenths observed a single time. The sample was PBMCs or T cells enriched from blood (not recorded which). These receptors were collected from a young woman with acute COVID-19.

A word on this clone: Its ends do not fully match the called genes, so a read error is possible. This chain connects TRBV10-3 to TRBJ1-1; D is possibly TRBD1 (6 bases). The CDR3 covers 11 residues. Germline CDR1 and CDR2: ENHRY and SYGVKD. The CDR3: CAISASAGAYF. CDR3 sequence (DNA): TGTGCCATCAGTGCGTCAGCAGGGGCGTACTTT.

The chain combines TRBV19 with TRBJ1-5; D not resolved. Germline assignment: CDR1 LNHDA and CDR2 SQIVND (reference sequence). This CDR3 contains 15 residues. Trimming took 7 bases from V and 0 from J, leaving 13 bases between them. CDR3 sequence reads: CASTQYITSNQPQHF. The CDR3 nucleotides are TGTGCCAGTACCCAATACATCACTAGCAATCAGCCCCAGCATTTT.